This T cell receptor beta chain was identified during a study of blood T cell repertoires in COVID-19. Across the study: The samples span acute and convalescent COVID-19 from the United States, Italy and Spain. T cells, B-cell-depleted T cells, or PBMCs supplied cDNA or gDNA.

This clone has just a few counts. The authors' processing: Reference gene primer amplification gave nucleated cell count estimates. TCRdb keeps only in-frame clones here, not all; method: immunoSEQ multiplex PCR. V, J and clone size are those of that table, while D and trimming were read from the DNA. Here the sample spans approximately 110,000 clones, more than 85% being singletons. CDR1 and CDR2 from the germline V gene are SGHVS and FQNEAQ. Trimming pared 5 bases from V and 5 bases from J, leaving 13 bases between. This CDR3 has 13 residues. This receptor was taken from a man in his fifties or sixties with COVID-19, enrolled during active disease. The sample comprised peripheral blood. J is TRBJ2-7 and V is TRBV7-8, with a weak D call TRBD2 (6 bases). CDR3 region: CASSAGGPNEQYF. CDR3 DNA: TGTGCCAGCAGCGCCGGAGGGCCGAACGAGCAGTACTTC.